The following is a TCR beta chain sequence with its context. The sample belongs to a study of control samples from healthy donors and cancer patients. Measured with immunoSEQ multiplex PCR; TCRdb has only the in-frame clones, and not every one. The sample records tens of thousands of clones, 84% being singletons. This CDR3 comprises 17 residues. Germline V CDR1 and CDR2: SGHNT, YENEEA. V lost 1 base, J lost 5 bases, and 11 bases stayed unmatched. The genes are TRBV11-3 and TRBJ1-1; 9 positions agree with TRBD1. The sequenced sample was PBMCs. The clonotype was recovered from a man aged 65-85 years with lung cancer. CDR3 residues: CASSLGGTGRLGTEAFF. CDR3 DNA: TGTGCCAGCAGCTTAGGCGGGACAGGGAGACTGGGGACTGAAGCTTTCTTT.